This T cell receptor beta chain was recorded in a study of blood T cells in healthy people across ages (dated by TCRdb to the mid-2010s). At the level of the whole study: In model experiments, template switching captured roughly one uniquely barcoded TCR beta cDNA molecule for every two T cells. Two additional independent replicas of 1 million unique cDNA reads from the same blood draw were analyzed for two donors (one aged 18 to 30 and one aged 80 or older). Donors were grouped into four age groups: young (average roughly 15 years), middle-aged (39), aged (62) and long-lived (approximately 75). The study measured age-related changes in TCR beta repertoire diversity using deep sequencing normalized with unique cDNA molecular identifiers. To avoid experimental bias, donors of different ages were distributed randomly across sequencing lanes.

This clonotype was seen ten or more times. Its antigen is currently not known. The input lacks base qualities; no much larger clone sits a single base away. The approximately 40 donors, aged about 6 to 100 years, were systemically healthy Caucasian individuals from Russia. Around 9.7 milliliters of peripheral blood were collected from each donor into EDTA-treated Vacutainer tubes. Ficoll-Paque density-gradient centrifugation was used to isolate PBMCs, with at least 6 million per sample. Total RNA, at least 5.5 micrograms per sample, was extracted from PBMCs with Trizol reagent. The percentages of naive CD45RAhigh/CD27high T cells were determined by flow cytometry on a PBMC aliquot from every donor. The full study reports these points: Estimates of total diversity from one million sequenced T cells were regarded as lower bounds and underestimates. Donor CMV infection status was unknown, potentially confounding age-related changes in expanded clonotypes. Since profiling was done on bulk unsorted PBMCs, naive and antigen-experienced compartments could not be conclusively compared. Compared with the aged group, the long-lived group had more naive CD4+ T cells, fewer expanded clones and increased TCR diversity, suggesting age selection. As age increased, observed TCR beta diversity per million T cells dropped in a roughly linear way, and a significant reduction was already evident by age about 40. There was a strong correlation between observed TCR beta diversity and the percentage of naive T cells measured by flow cytometry.

Libraries were constructed by 5' RACE. Sequencing used an Illumina HiSeq 2500. The second PCR ran for roughly 7 to 11 cycles and used a J-beta primer mix along with a sample-barcoded 5' primer. A unique molecular identifier was introduced onto each TCR beta cDNA molecule by a template-switch 5' adaptor carrying 12 random nucleotides. Each sample yielded at least 2.5 million CDR3-containing paired-end reads. The Mint cDNA synthesis kit, primed by a TRBC-specific oligonucleotide, was used to synthesize first-strand cDNA from all RNA. After uracil-DNA glycosylase treatment, a first 18-cycle PCR used universal primers M1SS and BC2_uni_R on all cDNA. In the original analysis: Each sample was normalized by randomly selecting 1 million high-quality reads, each carrying a distinct molecular identifier. Reads sharing molecular identifiers were discarded rather than binned into consensus sequences. CDR3 identification, clonotype clustering and error correction used MiTCR with a Q25 quality threshold and the strictest error-elimination algorithm. A nonparametric unseen species model with Euler transformation was used to estimate lower-bound total TCR beta diversity. TCRdb ran its own pipeline on the public reads, namely fastp trimming at Q25 and MiXCR clone calling, and kept in-frame beta chains. Rows are unified per CDR3 protein, each entry keeping the most common DNA and genes. The V and J calls and clone size come from TCRdb's table, not from the authors' own analysis. The sample yields roughly 1,500,000 distinct CDR3 sequences; roughly a third were counted once. Around 11% of the sample is in the top ten clones.

Counted from cysteine to phenylalanine, this CDR3 has 13 amino acids. Only CDR3 DNA remains: 39 bases, in frame from the first base. CDR1 SGHTA and CDR2 FQGNSA are derived from the germline V gene. Unmatched junction bases come to 3, with V trimmed by 5 bases and J by 2 bases. The V gene is TRBV7-2 and the J gene is TRBJ2-7; TRBD1 agrees with 7 junctional bases. The sequenced material came from blood. The origin of this receptor is a woman aged 25-40 years in good health. The DNA sequence is given as TGTGCCAGCAGCCCGGACAGGACCTACGAGCAGTACTTC. It translates to CASSPDRTYEQYF.